A single TCR beta chain is shown here with its context. Which antigen it targets is not known. Base quality data are lacking; no much larger clone is found one base away. This record belongs to a study of OX40 agonist ivuxolimab in advanced cancers. Regarding the research as a whole: Ivuxolimab, which targeted the costimulatory receptor OX40 (CD134), was an agonistic, fully human IgG2 monoclonal antibody. Peripheral TCRbeta sequencing aimed to test whether ivuxolimab altered TCR sequence diversity and caused clonal T-cell expansion. A male proportion of 82.7% and a mean age of around 60 years, ranging from 23 to 79, were recorded for the dose-escalation cohort. Prior anti-PD-1, anti-PD-L1 or anti-CTLA-4 therapy was permitted, and checkpoint inhibitors had been received by approximately 39% of dose-escalation patients. Intravenous ivuxolimab was administered to patients every 2 weeks at six dose levels: 0.01, 0.1, 0.3, 1.5, 3 and 10 mg/kg. Partial responses occurred in three dose-escalation patients, of whom one had hepatocellular carcinoma and two had cutaneous melanoma. Of the roughly 50 dose-escalation patients, hepatocellular carcinoma was present in around 19, melanoma in some 15, renal cell carcinoma in 9 and head and neck cancer in 9. The paper reports the monotherapy dose-escalation portion (N of about 54 patients) of the phase I ivuxolimab trial. Study-wide conclusions, independent of this receptor: After ivuxolimab, expanded clones were on average more numerous among CD8+ T cells than among CD4+ T cells. Low levels of normalized T-cell clonal expansion were also seen in some patients who did not respond. The antigen specificity of the clonally expanded peripheral T cells was not determined. In the 0.1-3.0 mg/kg groups, partial responders were among the patients with the lowest normalized peripheral clonal expansion, particularly in CD8+ T cells. At doses from 0.1 to 3.0 mg/kg, clonal expansion was seen in both CD4+ and CD8+ blood T cells between baseline and week 6.

The CDR3 runs 17 residues from the cysteine to the phenylalanine. Of the read, only the CDR3 DNA is kept; its 51 bases are in frame from base 1. V is pared back by 0 bases and J by 2 bases, with 14 bases lying between the germline termini. From a lookup of the germline V gene (reference sequence), CDR1 and CDR2 are LNHNV and YYDKDF. Genomic DNA was isolated from the sorted cells so that the TCRbeta CDR3 region could be sequenced. The immunoSEQ Assay was used for sequencing of TCRbeta CDR3 regions. TCRdb took this table from immuneACCESS and kept in-frame rearrangements with V and J called. Such tables lack part of the clones; where checked against another copy, unresolved V genes explain under half of the gap, and the rest is unexplained. Within this sample are 35,000 to 55,000 clones, with 70% to 90% of them counted one time only. Around 15% of the sample comes from the top ten. Patients with autoimmune disease history or receiving systemic immunosuppression were excluded from the trial. In every dose cohort, peripheral blood was drawn for TCR sequencing at baseline, cycle 4 day 1, and cycle 7 day 1. The samples were drawn from a first-in-human, open-label, multicenter phase I dose-escalation trial of ivuxolimab. Adults with locally advanced or metastatic head and neck squamous cell, hepatocellular, melanoma or renal cell carcinoma were enrolled in the trial. Before TCR sequencing, CD4+ T cells and CD8+ T cells were sorted from peripheral blood as separate populations.

Recombination linked TRBV15 to TRBJ1-5; the D segment could be TRBD1, given 5 matching bases. The sample was CD4+ or CD8+ T cells sorted from blood, taken in a trial of the OX40 agonist ivuxolimab. This TCR was sampled from an adult with an advanced solid tumor such as melanoma, head and neck, liver or kidney cancer. CDR3 region: CATSRDRGISGNQPQHF. The nucleotides read TGTGCCACCAGCAGAGATCGGGGGATTTCGGGCAATCAGCCCCAGCATTTT.